Reported below is one T cell receptor beta chain. After removal of 2 bases from V and 2 bases from J, the junction contained 7 bases not matched to a gene. The V gene's germline CDR1 is SGHDT and CDR2 YYEEEE. The CDR3 extends over 17 amino acids. The sample is drawn from a study of cytomegalovirus exposure and HLA in healthy donors. 60 Vbeta and 13 Jbeta primers were used in PCR. The table came from immunoSEQ multiplex PCR; TCRdb's copy has only in-frame clones and leaves some out. This sample has about 150,000 clones, with around three quarters found just once. The TCR was taken from a middle-aged man in good health and CMV-seronegative. This rearrangement joins TRBV5-6 to TRBJ2-1; 10 bases map to TRBD2. Sequenced input: PBMCs. This chain's CDR3 is CASSFGVAGGPYNEQFF. As DNA, the CDR3 is TGTGCCAGCAGCTTCGGTGTAGCGGGGGGCCCCTACAATGAGCAGTTCTTC.